Below are 16 T cell receptor beta chains sequenced from a single sample in a study of early T cells in non-severe SARS-CoV-2 infection. TCRdb ran MiXCR on the 5' RACE reads and lists one entry per CDR3 protein. The table has about 100,000 distinct CDR3 sequences, under 15% seen once; the top ten hold 2% to 2.5%. The sequencing sample was made of whole blood. Source of these receptors: an adult who was a healthcare worker with PCR-confirmed SARS-CoV-2 infection or an uninfected control (not recorded which).

Ten or more counts support this clonotype. One end of the junction does not line up with germline, which may come from a read error. The chain has TRBV20-1 and TRBJ2-6; no clear D. The CDR3 spans 13 residues. Germline loops: CDR1 DFQATT, CDR2 SNEGSKA (reference sequence). The CDR3 region has the DNA TGCAGTGCTGGAGAGTCTGGGGCCAACGTCCTGACTTTC. Translation gives CSAGESGANVLTF.

This clonotype was seen repeatedly, ten times or more. CDR3 nucleotides: TGTGCCAGCATAGGCAGTGAGTCTGAAGCTTTCTTT. Translating gives CASIGSESEAFF. The chain combines TRBV12-3 or TRBV12-4 with TRBJ1-1; D not resolved. The germline V and J ends were trimmed by 7 bases and 6 bases, with 12 bases remaining between them. The CDR3 covers 12 residues.

In its sample, this clonotype was seen many times. The V call is TRBV19, the J call TRBJ1-6; the match to TRBD1 covers 9 bases. Germline V gene data show CDR1 as LNHDA and CDR2 as SQIVND (reference sequence). Germline trimming cut 7 bases from V and 9 bases from J; bases unmatched to any gene: 4. The CDR3 covers 13 residues. CDR3 region: CASTQDRGSPLHF. The CDR3 DNA follows: TGTGCCAGTACCCAGGACAGGGGTTCACCCCTCCACTTT.

This clonotype was recorded at least ten times. The chain uses TRBV3-1 and TRBJ1-1, with D perhaps TRBD1 (5 bases). From germline, CDR1 is LGHDT and CDR2 YNNKEL (reference sequence). This CDR3 contains 14 residues. The V gene lost 4 bases and the J gene lost 10 bases, with 19 bases spanning the gap. CDR3 bases: TGTGCCAGCAGCCCCCGAGGCCTCCCCGGGGGAGCTTTCTTT. It codes for CASSPRGLPGGAFF.

V and J are TRBV27 and TRBJ1-6; D call uncertain. The V gene lost 3 bases and the J gene lost 3 bases, with 12 bases spanning the gap. The CDR3 runs to 16 residues. Per germline, CDR1 MNHEY and CDR2 SMNVEV (reference sequence). CDR3 DNA: TGTGCCAGCAGTTTGGCTTCCCAAATCTATAATTCACCCCTCCACTTT. It yields the protein CASSLASQIYNSPLHF.

Many counts were recorded for this clonotype. This CDR3 reads CASSQDWSSGNTIYF. The CDR3 DNA sequence: TGTGCCAGCAGCCAAGATTGGAGTTCTGGAAACACCATATATTTT. This chain joins TRBV3-1 and TRBJ1-3; D is ambiguous. V was pared by 0 bases and J by 1 base, with 7 bases between. The CDR3 contains 15 residues. CDR1 and CDR2 from the germline V gene are LGHDT and YNNKEL (reference sequence).

This clonotype was found many times. The chain carries TRBV20-1 and TRBJ2-7, with D unresolved. The ends were cut back, 7 bases at V and 6 bases at J, with 31 bases in the middle. Germline V lookup: CDR1 DFQATT, CDR2 SNEGSKA (reference sequence). The CDR3 sequence is 17 residues long. CDR3 sequence: CSVLPPSVEGAKGEQYF. As DNA, the CDR3 is TGCAGTGTTCTGCCCCCGAGCGTCGAAGGTGCTAAGGGCGAGCAGTACTTC.

J is TRBJ1-5 and V is TRBV7-3, with unresolved D. Germline V lookup: CDR1 SGHTA, CDR2 FQGTGA. The CDR3 runs 13 residues. Trimming removed 2 bases at V and 4 bases at J, with 6 bases between. DNA of the CDR3: TGTGCCAGCAGCTTAGAACGAAATCAGCCCCAGCATTTT. Its translation: CASSLERNQPQHF.

This clonotype has more than one count but fewer than ten. The gene calls are TRBV18 and TRBJ2-1; 7 nucleotides align to TRBD1. There are 18 residues in the CDR3. Trimming at V came to 6 bases and at J to 7 bases, leaving 21 bases not matched to a gene. Germline CDR1 is KGHSH and CDR2 is LQKENI. This CDR3 reads CASSPGQPGWAGRNEQFF. As DNA, the CDR3 is TGTGCCAGCTCCCCGGGACAGCCCGGGTGGGCTGGGCGGAATGAGCAGTTCTTC.

This clonotype was recorded many times. The V and J genes are TRBV19 and TRBJ2-1; D is unresolved. CDR3 length: 15 amino acids. Trimming pared 2 bases from V and 1 base from J, leaving 9 bases between. Germline values: CDR1 LNHDA, CDR2 SQIVND (reference sequence). The CDR3 DNA sequence: TGTGCCAGTAGTATATTCCCACCTTCCTACAATGAGCAGTTCTTC. Translated: CASSIFPPSYNEQFF.

V usage is TRBV4-2 and J usage is TRBJ2-5; weak D call: TRBD1 (5 bases). This CDR3 has 13 residues. CDR1 and CDR2 (germline): LGHNA, YNFKEQ. V lost 5 bases and J 2 bases, leaving 9 bases between the germline ends. The CDR3 coding sequence is TGTGCCAGCAGCAAAACAGGACAAGAGACCCAGTACTTC. It specifies CASSKTGQETQYF.

This clonotype has a count of ten or more. The chain has TRBV20-1 and TRBJ2-5, with 7 nucleotides matching TRBD1. Germline CDR1 is DFQATT and CDR2 is SNEGSKA (reference sequence). V lost 1 base to trimming and J lost 4 bases; unmatched junction nucleotides: 15. The CDR3 runs 17 residues. As DNA, the CDR3 is TGCAGTGCTAGAGCGACAGGGATTCGGACGGTAGGAGAGACCCAGTACTTC. Protein: CSARATGIRTVGETQYF.

This clonotype was detected ten times or more. This chain connects TRBV12-3 or TRBV12-4 to TRBJ1-1; D perhaps matches TRBD1 (5 bases). Trimming stripped 2 bases from V and 4 bases from J, with 11 bases between. The CDR3 runs 14 residues. For the CDR3, the DNA is TGTGCCAGCAGTTTAAACGCGGGGGGCACTGAAGCTTTCTTT. Translating it yields CASSLNAGGTEAFF.

The chain combines TRBV10-1 with TRBJ2-2; D remains unclear. V gave up 10 bases and J gave up 5 bases, with 14 bases separating them. CDR1 WNHNN and CDR2 SYGVQD come from the germline V gene (reference sequence). CDR3 size: 13 residues. The CDR3 DNA is TGCGCCACTACCGAACATAGGACCGGGGAGCTGTTTTTT. Translating it yields CATTEHRTGELFF.

The rearrangement links TRBV5-1 to TRBJ2-4; perhaps TRBD2 as D (6 bases). The V end was cut by 0 bases, the J end by 12 bases, with 10 bases between. This CDR3 has 12 residues. The germline V gene encodes CDR1 SGHRS and CDR2 YFSETQ. CDR3 loop: CASSLAGGAQYF. The DNA of the CDR3 is TGCGCCAGCAGCTTGGCCGGGGGAGCTCAGTACTTC.

This clonotype was counted a few times. The genes are TRBV14 and TRBJ2-3; D unclear. The V gene's germline CDR1 is SGHDN and CDR2 FVKESK. Trimming cost V 5 bases and J 1 base, with 16 bases left between them. The CDR3 is 16 amino acids. The CDR3 loop is CASSTLSGYRTDTQYF. CDR3 DNA sequence: TGTGCCAGCAGCACCCTTAGTGGATATCGCACAGATACGCAGTATTTT.